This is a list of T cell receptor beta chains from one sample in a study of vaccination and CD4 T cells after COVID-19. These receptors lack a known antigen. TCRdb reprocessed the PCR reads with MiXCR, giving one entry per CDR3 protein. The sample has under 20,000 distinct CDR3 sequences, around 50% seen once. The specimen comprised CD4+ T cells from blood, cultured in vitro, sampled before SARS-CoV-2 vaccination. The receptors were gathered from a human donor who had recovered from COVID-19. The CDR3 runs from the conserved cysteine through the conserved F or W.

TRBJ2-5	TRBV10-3	CAIKSGRAGSETQYF
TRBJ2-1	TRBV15	CATSRVSGSFHNEQFF
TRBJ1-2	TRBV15	CATSREALSYGYTF
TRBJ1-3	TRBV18	CASSPTATGNTIYF
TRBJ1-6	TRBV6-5	CASSYGRWYSPLHF
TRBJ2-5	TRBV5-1	CASSDVIRPIETQYF
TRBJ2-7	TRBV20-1	CSALVSGTGTYEQYF
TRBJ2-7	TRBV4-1	CASSQVRTGYEQYF
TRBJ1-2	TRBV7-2	CASSLGRFDGYTF
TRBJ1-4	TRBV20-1	CSASRSGTGAEKLFF
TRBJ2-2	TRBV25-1	CASSEGRDTGELFF
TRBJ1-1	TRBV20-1	CSAGGQVVGAEAFF
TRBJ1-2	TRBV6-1	CASSGRREMNYGYTF
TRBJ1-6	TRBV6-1	CASSHKDLSGVGDSPLHF
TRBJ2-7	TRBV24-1	CATSDSRTGGYEQYF
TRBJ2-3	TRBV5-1	CASSAAGTGGTDTQYF
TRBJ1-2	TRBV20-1	CSATFDPSYGYTF
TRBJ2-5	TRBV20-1	CSARQGPQETQYF
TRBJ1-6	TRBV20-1	CSALSAGHSPLHF
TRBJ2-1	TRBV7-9	CASSSPAGGPNNEQFF
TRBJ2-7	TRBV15	CATSSRQGSSYEQYF
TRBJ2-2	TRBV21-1	CASSKAEDTNTGELFF
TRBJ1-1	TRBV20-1	CSARVTVNTEAFF
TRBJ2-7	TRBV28	CASSSSSGGSYEQYF
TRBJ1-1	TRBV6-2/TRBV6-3	CASTRIVETEAFF
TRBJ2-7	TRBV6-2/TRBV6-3	CASNSGGRIYEQYF
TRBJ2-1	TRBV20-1	CSARVPLAENNEQFF
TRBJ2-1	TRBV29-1	CSDKPGLAGGESYNEQFF
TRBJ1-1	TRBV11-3	CASSLRVNTEAFF